The rows below give T cell receptor beta chains drawn from one sample of a study of cytomegalovirus exposure and HLA in healthy donors. Sequenced by immunoSEQ multiplex PCR; TCRdb stores in-frame clones only, minus some. This table has roughly 100,000 clones, roughly four fifths appearing once. Material: PBMCs. These receptors came from a female donor in good health and CMV-seropositive. CDR3s leave out the opening cysteine and the closing phenylalanine or tryptophan. Each record gives: CDR3 protein, clone size, V gene, J gene. Size is omitted from some rows. Given values are once, few, many or a class for expanded clones.

ASSQEDSFFYEQY	-	TRBV4-1	TRBJ2-7
ASSPLGRGEQY	-	TRBV28	TRBJ2-7
ASSGSGTGAYEQY	-	TRBV5-6	TRBJ2-7
ASSLRGQGSGLTEAF	-	TRBV13	TRBJ1-1
ASSLQASGNTGELF	once	TRBV5-1	TRBJ2-2
ASSRGLTDEQY	-	TRBV9	TRBJ2-7
AWTTGLAHYEQY	-	TRBV30	TRBJ2-7
ASSTGTGFEQY	few	TRBV5-1	TRBJ2-7
ASSLAAGGDGANVLT	-	TRBV7-9	TRBJ2-6
ASSLDRGTYTEAF	-	TRBV27	TRBJ1-1
ASSYPGQVSEKLF	once	TRBV5-4	TRBJ1-4
ASSLGLAGAGEQF	-	TRBV9	TRBJ2-1
ASSLDGGLACGYT	few	TRBV7-2	TRBJ1-2
ASSEGIGTSSPVGNTDTQY	-	TRBV10-1	TRBJ2-3
ASSPEGAQGYT	-	TRBV27	TRBJ1-2
ASSVRTGTHLYNSPLH	-	TRBV6-1	TRBJ1-6
ASSLDRGINEQY	-	TRBV5-1	TRBJ2-7
SVEARGLDIQY	once	TRBV29-1	TRBJ2-4
ASSLTRGGRPGAQY	-	TRBV11-2	TRBJ2-5
ASSVDLAGGPGEQF	-	TRBV9	TRBJ2-1
ASSLLGTSGGAGTGELF	-	TRBV14	TRBJ2-2
ASRVGDEKLF	few	TRBV2	TRBJ1-4
ASRNSGSGNTIY	once	TRBV28	TRBJ1-3
ASRILAEDPPDTQY	few	TRBV19	TRBJ2-3
ASSLIGSGRLTDTQY	-	TRBV7-3	TRBJ2-3
ASLASLHNEQF	-	TRBV28	TRBJ2-1
ASSHDWAGETRYT	-	TRBV18	TRBJ1-2
ASSPGGTQQGNEQF	-	TRBV5-1	TRBJ2-1
ALTGQGAEAF	-	TRBV7-9	TRBJ1-1
ASSYDRGGYNEQF	-	TRBV5-1	TRBJ2-1
ASSYLGLPEDEQY	-	TRBV6-5	TRBJ2-7
ASSEYRDRVEKLF	-	TRBV25-1	TRBJ1-4
ASSAQREPTSSYNEQF	once	TRBV9	TRBJ2-1
ASSLASDIYEQY	once	TRBV5-1	TRBJ2-7
ASSSRDSREQY	-	TRBV7-9	TRBJ2-7
ASSYSAGGGKETQY	-	TRBV6-5	TRBJ2-5
ASSSDRAGEQY	-	TRBV4-1	TRBJ2-7
ASSGSGETQY	-	TRBV28	TRBJ2-5
ASSRDRGTNEKLF	few	TRBV10-1	TRBJ1-4
ASGDKRGGGYEQY	-	TRBV2	-
ASSAPGTGAGAF	-	TRBV5-5	TRBJ1-1
ASRGGSYYEQY	-	TRBV28	TRBJ2-7
ASNLGAGSYNEQF	-	TRBV28	TRBJ2-1